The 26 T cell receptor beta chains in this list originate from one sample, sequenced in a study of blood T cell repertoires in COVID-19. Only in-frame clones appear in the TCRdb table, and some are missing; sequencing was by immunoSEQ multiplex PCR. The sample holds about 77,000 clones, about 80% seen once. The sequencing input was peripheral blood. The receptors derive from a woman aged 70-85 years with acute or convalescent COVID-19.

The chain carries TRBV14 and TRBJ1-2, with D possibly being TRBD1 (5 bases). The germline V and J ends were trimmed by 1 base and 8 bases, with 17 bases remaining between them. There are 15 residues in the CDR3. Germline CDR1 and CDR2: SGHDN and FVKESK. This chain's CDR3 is CASSQGGMGLLGYTF. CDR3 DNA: TGTGCCAGCAGCCAAGGTGGGATGGGGCTATTAGGCTACACCTTC.

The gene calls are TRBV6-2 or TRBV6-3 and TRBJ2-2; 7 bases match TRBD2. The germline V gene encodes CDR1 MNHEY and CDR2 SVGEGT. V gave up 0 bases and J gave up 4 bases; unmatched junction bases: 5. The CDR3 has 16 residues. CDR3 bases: TGTGCCAGCAGTTACTCTCGAGCGGGGAGCACCGGGGAGCTGTTTTTT. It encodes CASSYSRAGSTGELFF.

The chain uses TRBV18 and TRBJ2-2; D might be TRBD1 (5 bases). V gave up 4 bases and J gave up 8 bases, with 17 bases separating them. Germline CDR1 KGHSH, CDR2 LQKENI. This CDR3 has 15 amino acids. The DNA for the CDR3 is TGTGCCAGCTCACACAGGACCCCGAACCCAGGGGAGCTGTTTTTT. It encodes CASSHRTPNPGELFF. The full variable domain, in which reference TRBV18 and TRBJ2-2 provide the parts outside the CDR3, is NAGVMQNPRHLVRRRGQEARLRCSPMKGHSHVYWYRQLPEEGLKFMVYLQKENIIDESGMPKERFSAEFPKEGPSILRIQQVVRGDSAAYFCASSHRTPNPGELFFGEGSRLTVL.

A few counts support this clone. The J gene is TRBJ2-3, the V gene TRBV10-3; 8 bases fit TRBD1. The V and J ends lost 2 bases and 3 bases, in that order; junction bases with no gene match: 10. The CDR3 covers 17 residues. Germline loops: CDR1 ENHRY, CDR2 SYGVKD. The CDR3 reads CAISETRQGWWTDTQYF. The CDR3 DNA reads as TGTGCCATCAGTGAGACCAGACAGGGGTGGTGGACAGATACGCAGTATTTT.

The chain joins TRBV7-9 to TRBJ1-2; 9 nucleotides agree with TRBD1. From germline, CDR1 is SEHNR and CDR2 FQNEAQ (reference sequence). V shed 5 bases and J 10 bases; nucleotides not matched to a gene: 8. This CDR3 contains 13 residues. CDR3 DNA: TGTGCCAGCAGCCGACCGGGACAGGGAGTCTACACCTTC. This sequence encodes CASSRPGQGVYTF.

The CDR3 loop is CATSRDTTHYEQYF. DNA for the CDR3: TGTGCCACCAGCAGAGATACGACACATTACGAGCAGTACTTC. The genes are TRBV15 and TRBJ2-7; D is unclear. The CDR3 loop spans 14 amino acids. CDR1 is LNHNV and CDR2 is YYDKDF in the germline V gene (reference sequence). Trimming took 0 bases from V and 4 from J, leaving 10 bases between them.

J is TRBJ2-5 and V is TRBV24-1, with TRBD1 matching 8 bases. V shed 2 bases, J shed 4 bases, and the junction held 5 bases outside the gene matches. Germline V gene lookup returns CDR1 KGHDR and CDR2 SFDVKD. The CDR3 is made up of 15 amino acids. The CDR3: CATSDYGQGGETQYF. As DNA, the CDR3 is TGTGCCACCAGTGATTACGGACAGGGCGGAGAGACCCAGTACTTC.

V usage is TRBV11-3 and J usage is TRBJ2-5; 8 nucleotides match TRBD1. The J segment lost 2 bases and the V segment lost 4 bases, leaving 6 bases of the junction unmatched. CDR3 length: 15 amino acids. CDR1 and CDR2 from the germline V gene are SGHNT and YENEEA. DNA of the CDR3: TGTGCCAGCAGCTACTGGACAGGGCTTCAAGAGACCCAGTACTTC. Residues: CASSYWTGLQETQYF.

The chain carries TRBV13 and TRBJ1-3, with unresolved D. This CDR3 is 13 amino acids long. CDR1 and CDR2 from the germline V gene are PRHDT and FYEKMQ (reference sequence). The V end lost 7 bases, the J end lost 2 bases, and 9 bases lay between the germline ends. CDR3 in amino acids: CASTRSTGNTIYF. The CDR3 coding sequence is TGTGCCAGCACGCGGAGTACTGGAAACACCATATATTTT.

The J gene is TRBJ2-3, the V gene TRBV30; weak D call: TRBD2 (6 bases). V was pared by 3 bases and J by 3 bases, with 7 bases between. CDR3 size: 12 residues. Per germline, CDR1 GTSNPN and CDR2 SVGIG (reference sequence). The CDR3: CAWRRGTDTQYF. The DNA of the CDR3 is TGTGCCTGGAGACGGGGGACAGATACGCAGTATTTT. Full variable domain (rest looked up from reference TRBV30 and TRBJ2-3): SQTIHQWPATLVQPVGSPLSLECTVEGTSNPNLYWYRQAAGRGLQLLFYSVGIGQISSEVPQNLSASRPQDRQFILSSKKLLLSDSGFYLCAWRRGTDTQYFGPGTRLTVL.

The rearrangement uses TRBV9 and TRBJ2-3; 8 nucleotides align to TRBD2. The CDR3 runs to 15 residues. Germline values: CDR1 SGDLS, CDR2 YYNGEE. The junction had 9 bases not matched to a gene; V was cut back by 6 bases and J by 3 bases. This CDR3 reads CASTLGGLGTDTQYF. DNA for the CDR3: TGTGCCAGCACCCTAGGGGGACTAGGGACAGATACGCAGTATTTT.

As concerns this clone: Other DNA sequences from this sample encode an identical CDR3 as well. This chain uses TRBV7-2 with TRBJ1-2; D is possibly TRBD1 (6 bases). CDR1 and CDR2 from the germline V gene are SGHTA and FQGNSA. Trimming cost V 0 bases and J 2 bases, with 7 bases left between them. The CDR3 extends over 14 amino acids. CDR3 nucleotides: TGTGCCAGCAGCTTAGCGGGACAAAACTATGGCTACACCTTC. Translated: CASSLAGQNYGYTF.

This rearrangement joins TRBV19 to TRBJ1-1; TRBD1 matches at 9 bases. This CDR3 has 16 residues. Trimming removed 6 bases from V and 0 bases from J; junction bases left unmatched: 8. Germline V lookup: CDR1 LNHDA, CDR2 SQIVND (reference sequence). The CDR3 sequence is CASRTQGARMNTEAFF. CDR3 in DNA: TGTGCCAGTAGGACACAGGGGGCCCGTATGAACACTGAAGCTTTCTTT.

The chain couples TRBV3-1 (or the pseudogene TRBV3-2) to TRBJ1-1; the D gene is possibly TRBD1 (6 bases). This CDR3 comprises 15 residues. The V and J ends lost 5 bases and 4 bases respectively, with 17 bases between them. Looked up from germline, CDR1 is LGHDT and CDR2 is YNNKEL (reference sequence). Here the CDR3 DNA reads TGTGCCAGCAGCATGCACAGGGAGTACGGCACTGAAGCTTTCTTT. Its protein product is CASSMHREYGTEAFF.

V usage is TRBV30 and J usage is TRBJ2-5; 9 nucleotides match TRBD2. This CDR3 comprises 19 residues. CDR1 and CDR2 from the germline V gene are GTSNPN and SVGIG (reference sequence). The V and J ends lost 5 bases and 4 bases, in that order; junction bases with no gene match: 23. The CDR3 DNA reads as TGTGCCTGGGCAGTAGGGGCGGGGGGGCCCGTGTGCGCGCCAGAGACCCAGTACTTC. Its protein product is CAWAVGAGGPVCAPETQYF.

CDR3 in amino acids: CASKSTRSWETQYF. The CDR3 DNA reads as TGTGCCAGCAAGTCAACACGGAGCTGGGAGACCCAGTACTTC. The chain recombines TRBV28 with TRBJ2-5; D is unclear. Trimming removed 7 bases from V and 5 bases from J, with 17 bases in between. The germline V gene has CDR1 MDHEN and CDR2 SYDVKM. This CDR3 contains 14 residues.

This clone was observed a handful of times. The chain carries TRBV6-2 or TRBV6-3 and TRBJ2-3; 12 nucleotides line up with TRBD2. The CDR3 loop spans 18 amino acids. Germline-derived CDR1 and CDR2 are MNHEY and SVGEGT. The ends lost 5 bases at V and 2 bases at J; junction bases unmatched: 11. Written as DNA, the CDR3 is TGTGCCAGCAGTCAAACGACTAGCGGGGGTCCTACCACAGATACGCAGTATTTT. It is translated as CASSQTTSGGPTTDTQYF.

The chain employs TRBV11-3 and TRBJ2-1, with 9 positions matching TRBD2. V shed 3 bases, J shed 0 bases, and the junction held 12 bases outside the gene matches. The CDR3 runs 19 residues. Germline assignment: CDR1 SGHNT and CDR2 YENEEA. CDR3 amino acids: CASSLFAAGGSSSYNEQFF. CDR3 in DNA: TGTGCCAGCAGCTTGTTTGCAGCGGGGGGCTCTAGCTCCTACAATGAGCAGTTCTTC.

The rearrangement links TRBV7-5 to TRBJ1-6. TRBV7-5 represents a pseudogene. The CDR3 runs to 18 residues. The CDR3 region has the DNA TGTGTCAGAAGCTTAGCGCTAATTCCCAAAGGACTGGATTCACCCCTCCACTTT. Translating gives CVRSLALIPKGLDSPLHF.

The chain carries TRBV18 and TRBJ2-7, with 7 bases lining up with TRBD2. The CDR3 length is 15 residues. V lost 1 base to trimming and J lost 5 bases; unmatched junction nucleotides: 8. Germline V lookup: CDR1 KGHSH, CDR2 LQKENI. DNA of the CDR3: TGTGCCAGCTCACCACAGGCAGGGAGGGCCAACGAGCAGTACTTC. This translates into CASSPQAGRANEQYF. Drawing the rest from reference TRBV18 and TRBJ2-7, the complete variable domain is NAGVMQNPRHLVRRRGQEARLRCSPMKGHSHVYWYRQLPEEGLKFMVYLQKENIIDESGMPKERFSAEFPKEGPSILRIQQVVRGDSAAYFCASSPQAGRANEQYFGPGTRLTVT.

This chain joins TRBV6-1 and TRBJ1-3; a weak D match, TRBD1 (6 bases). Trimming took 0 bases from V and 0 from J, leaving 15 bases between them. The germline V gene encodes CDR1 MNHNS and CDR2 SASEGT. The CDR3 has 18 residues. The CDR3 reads CASSEASGGGSSGNTIYF. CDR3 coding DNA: TGTGCCAGCAGTGAAGCCAGCGGGGGCGGAAGCTCTGGAAACACCATATATTTT.

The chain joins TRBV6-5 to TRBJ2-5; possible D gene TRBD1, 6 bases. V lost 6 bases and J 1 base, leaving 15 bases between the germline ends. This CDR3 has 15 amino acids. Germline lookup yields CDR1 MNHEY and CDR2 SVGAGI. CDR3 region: CASRRNLGAQETQYF. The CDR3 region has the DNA TGTGCCAGCAGGCGCAACCTGGGGGCCCAAGAGACCCAGTACTTC.

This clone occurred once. CDR3 amino acids: CASSSSNYGYTF. The DNA of the CDR3 is TGTGCCAGTAGCAGTTCTAACTATGGCTACACCTTC. The rearrangement uses TRBV19 and TRBJ1-2, with D unresolved. Trimming stripped 6 bases from V and 0 bases from J, with 5 bases between. This CDR3 is built from 12 residues. Germline V lookup: CDR1 LNHDA, CDR2 SQIVND (reference sequence).

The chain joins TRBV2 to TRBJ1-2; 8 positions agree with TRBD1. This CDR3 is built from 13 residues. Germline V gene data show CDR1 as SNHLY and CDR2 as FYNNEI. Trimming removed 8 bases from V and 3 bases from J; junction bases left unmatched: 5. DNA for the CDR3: TGTGCCAGCCGCCCGACAGGGGACTATGGCTACACCTTC. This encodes CASRPTGDYGYTF.

The CDR3 DNA is TGTGCCAGTAGCCCTGGACAGGGTTATAATTCACCCCTCCACTTT. This encodes CASSPGQGYNSPLHF. The chain is built from TRBV19 and TRBJ1-6; 8 bases are a match to TRBD1. The germline gives CDR1 LNHDA, CDR2 SQIVND (reference sequence). V was clipped by 6 bases and J by 4 bases; unmatched bases: 5. This CDR3 is built from 15 residues.

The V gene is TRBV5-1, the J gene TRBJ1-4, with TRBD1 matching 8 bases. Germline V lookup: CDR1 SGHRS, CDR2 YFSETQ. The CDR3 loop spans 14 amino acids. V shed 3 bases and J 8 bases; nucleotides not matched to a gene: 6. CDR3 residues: CASSSDRVGEKLFF. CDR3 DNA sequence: TGCGCCAGCAGCTCGGACAGGGTTGGAGAAAAACTGTTTTTT.